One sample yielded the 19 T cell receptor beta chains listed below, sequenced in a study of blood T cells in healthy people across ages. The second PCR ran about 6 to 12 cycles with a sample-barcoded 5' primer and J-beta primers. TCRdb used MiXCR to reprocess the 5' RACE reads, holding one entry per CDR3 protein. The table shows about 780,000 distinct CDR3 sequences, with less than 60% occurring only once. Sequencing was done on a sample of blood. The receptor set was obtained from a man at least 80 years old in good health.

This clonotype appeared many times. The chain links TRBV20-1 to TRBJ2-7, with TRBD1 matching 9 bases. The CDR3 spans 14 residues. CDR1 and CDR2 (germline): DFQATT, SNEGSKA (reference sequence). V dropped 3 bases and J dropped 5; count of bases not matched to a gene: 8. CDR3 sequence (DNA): TGCAGTGCTAGGGGACAGGGAAGTTATAACGAGCAGTACTTC. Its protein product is CSARGQGSYNEQYF.

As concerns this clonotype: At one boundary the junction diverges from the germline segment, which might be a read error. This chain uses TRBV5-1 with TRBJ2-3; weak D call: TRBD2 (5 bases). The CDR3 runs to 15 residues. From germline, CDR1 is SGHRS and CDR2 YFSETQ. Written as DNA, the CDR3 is TGCGCCGGCAGTTTGGACGGGGAGAGGTCAGATACGCAGTATTTT. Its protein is CAGSLDGERSDTQYF.

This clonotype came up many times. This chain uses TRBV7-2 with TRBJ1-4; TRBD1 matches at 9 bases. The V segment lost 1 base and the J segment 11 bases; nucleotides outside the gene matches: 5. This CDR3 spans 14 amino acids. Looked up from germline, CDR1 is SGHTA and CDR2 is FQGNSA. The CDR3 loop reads CASSLEGQGEKLFF. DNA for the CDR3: TGTGCCAGCAGCTTAGAGGGACAGGGAGAGAAACTGTTTTTT.

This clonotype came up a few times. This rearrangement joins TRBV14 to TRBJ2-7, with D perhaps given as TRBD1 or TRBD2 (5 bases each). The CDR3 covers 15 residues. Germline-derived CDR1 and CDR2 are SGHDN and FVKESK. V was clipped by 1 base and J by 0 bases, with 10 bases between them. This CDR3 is CASSQGRGLSYEQYF. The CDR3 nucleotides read TGTGCCAGCAGCCAAGGACGGGGCCTCTCCTACGAGCAGTACTTC.

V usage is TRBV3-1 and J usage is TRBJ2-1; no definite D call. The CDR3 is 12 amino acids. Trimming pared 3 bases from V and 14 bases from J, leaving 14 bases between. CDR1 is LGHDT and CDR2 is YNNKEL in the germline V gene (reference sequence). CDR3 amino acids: CASSHQGSGEFF. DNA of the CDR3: TGTGCCAGCAGCCATCAAGGGTCTGGGGAGTTCTTC.

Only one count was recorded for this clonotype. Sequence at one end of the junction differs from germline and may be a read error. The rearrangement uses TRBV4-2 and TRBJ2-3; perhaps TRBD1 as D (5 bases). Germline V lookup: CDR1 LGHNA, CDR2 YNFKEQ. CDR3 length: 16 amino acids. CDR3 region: CASSLRSDAYTGTQYF. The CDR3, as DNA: TGTGCCAGCAGCCTACGATCAGACGCCTACACAGGTACGCAGTATTTT.

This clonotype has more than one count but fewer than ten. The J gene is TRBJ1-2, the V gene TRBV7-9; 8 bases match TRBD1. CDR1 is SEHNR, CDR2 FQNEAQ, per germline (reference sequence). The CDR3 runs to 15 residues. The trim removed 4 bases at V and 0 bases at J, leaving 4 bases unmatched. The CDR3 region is CASSYDRGANYGYTF. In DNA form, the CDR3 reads TGTGCCAGCAGCTACGACAGGGGTGCTAACTATGGCTACACCTTC.

CDR3 protein: CSVEDVTSGRSNEQFF. DNA of the CDR3: TGCAGCGTTGAAGACGTGACTAGCGGGAGGTCCAATGAGCAGTTCTTC. V usage is TRBV29-1 and J usage is TRBJ2-1; 13 nucleotides agree with TRBD2. Trimming took 0 bases from V and 6 from J; bases not matched to a gene: 5. The germline V gene has CDR1 SQVTM and CDR2 ANQGSEA. CDR3 length: 16 residues.

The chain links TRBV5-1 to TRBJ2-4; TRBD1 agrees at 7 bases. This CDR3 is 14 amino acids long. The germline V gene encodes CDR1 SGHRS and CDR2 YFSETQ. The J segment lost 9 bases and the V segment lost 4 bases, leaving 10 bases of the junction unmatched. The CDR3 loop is CASSPDRPRGIQYF. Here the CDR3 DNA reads TGCGCCAGCAGCCCGGACAGGCCCCGGGGCATTCAGTACTTC.

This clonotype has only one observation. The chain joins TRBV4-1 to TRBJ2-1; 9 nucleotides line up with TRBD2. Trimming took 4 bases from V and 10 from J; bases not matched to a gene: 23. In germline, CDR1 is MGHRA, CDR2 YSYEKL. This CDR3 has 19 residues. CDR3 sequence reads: CASSRIEERLADYSYEQFF. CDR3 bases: TGCGCCAGCAGCCGAATAGAAGAACGACTAGCGGACTACTCCTACGAGCAGTTCTTC.

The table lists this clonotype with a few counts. The CDR3 DNA reads as TGCAGCGTGGGGGGCGGGTTCAATGAGCAGTTCTTC. Protein product: CSVGGGFNEQFF. This chain uses TRBV29-1 with TRBJ2-1, with D perhaps being TRBD1 or TRBD2 (6 bases each). Germline values: CDR1 SQVTM, CDR2 ANQGSEA. Trimming pared 6 bases from V and 6 bases from J, leaving 12 bases between. This CDR3 comprises 12 residues.

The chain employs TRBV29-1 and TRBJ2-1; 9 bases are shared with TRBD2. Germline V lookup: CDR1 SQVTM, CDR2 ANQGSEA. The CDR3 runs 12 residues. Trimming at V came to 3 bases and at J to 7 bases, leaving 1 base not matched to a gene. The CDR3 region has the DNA TGCAGCGTTGAGCGGGGGGGGAATGAGCAGTTCTTC. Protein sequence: CSVERGGNEQFF.

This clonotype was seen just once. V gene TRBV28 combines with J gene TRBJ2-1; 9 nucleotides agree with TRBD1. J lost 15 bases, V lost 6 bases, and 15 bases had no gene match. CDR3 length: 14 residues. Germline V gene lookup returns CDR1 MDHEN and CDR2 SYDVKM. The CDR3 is CASRDAGQGDARFF. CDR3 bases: TGTGCCAGCAGGGACGCGGGACAGGGAGATGCAAGGTTCTTC.

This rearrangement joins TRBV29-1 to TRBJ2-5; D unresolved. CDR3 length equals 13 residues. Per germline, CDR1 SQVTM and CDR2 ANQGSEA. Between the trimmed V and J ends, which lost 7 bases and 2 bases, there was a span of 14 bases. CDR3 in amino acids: CSAFVGFQETQYF. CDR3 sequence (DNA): TGCAGCGCCTTCGTGGGGTTTCAAGAGACCCAGTACTTC.

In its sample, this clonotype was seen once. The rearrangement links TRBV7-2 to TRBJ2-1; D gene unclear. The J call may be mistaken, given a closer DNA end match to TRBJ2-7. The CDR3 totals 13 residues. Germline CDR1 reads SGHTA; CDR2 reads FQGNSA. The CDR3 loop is CASSLPTVDEQYF. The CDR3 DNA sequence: TGTGCCAGCAGCTTACCTACGGTCGATGAGCAGTACTTC.

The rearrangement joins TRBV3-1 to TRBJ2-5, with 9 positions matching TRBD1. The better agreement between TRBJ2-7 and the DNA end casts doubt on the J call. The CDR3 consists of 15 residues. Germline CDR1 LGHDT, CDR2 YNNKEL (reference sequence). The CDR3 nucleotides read TGTGCCAGCAGCCCACGACAGGGGGGCGGGAACGAGCAGTACTTC. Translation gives CASSPRQGGGNEQYF.

CDR3 region: CAWGGTSAYNEQFF. The CDR3, as DNA: TGTGCCTGGGGAGGGACTAGCGCCTACAATGAGCAGTTCTTC. The chain carries TRBV30 and TRBJ2-1; 10 nucleotides line up with TRBD2. Per germline, CDR1 GTSNPN and CDR2 SVGIG (reference sequence). The CDR3 runs 14 residues. The V gene end was trimmed by 5 bases and the J gene end by 2 bases; junction bases not matched to a gene: 3. The whole variable domain, remainder taken from reference TRBV30 and TRBJ2-1, is SQTIHQWPATLVQPVGSPLSLECTVEGTSNPNLYWYRQAAGRGLQLLFYSVGIGQISSEVPQNLSASRPQDRQFILSSKKLLLSDSGFYLCAWGGTSAYNEQFFGPGTRLTVL.

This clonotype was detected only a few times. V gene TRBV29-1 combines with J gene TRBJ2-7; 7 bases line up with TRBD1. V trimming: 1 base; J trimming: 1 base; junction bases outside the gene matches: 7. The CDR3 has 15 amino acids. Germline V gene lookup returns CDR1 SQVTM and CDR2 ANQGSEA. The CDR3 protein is CSVEGFRGKSYEQYF. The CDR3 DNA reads TGCAGCGTTGAAGGGTTCAGGGGGAAGTCCTACGAGCAGTACTTC.

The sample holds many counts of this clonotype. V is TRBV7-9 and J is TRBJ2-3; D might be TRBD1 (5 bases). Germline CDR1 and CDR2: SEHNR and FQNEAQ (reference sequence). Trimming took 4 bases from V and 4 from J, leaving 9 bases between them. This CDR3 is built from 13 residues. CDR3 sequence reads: CASSSPGPDTQYF. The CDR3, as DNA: TGTGCCAGCAGCTCCCCAGGGCCAGATACGCAGTATTTT.